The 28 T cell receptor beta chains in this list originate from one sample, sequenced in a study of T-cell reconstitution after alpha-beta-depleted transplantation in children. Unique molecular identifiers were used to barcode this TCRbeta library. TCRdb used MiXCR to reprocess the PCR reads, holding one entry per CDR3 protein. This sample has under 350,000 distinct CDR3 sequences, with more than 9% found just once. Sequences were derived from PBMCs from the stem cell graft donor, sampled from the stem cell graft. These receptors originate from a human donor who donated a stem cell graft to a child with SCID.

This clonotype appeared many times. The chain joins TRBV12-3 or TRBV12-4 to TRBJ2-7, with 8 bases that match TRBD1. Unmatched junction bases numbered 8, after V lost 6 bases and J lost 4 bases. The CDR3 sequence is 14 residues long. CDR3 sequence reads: CASSSWDRSYEQYF. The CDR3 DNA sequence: TGTGCCAGCAGCTCCTGGGACAGGAGTTACGAGCAGTACTTC.

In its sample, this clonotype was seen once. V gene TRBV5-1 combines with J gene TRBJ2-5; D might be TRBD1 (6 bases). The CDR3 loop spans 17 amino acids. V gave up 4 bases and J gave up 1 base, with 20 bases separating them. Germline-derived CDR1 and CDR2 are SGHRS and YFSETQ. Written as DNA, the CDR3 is TGCGCCAGCAGCCCCGGAGTCGGACAGAACCTCCAAGAGACCCAGTACTTC. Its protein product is CASSPGVGQNLQETQYF.

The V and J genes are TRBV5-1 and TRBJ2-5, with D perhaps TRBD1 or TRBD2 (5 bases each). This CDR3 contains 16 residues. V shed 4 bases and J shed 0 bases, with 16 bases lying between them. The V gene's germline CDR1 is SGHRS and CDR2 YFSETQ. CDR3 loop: CASSQGPNQYQETQYF. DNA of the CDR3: TGCGCCAGCAGCCAGGGACCCAATCAGTACCAAGAGACCCAGTACTTC.

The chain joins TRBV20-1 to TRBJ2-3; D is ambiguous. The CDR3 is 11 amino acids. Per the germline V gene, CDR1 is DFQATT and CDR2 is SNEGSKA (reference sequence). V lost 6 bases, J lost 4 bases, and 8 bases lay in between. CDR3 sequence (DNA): TGCAGTGCGATCTCAGCAGATACGCAGTATTTT. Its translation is CSAISADTQYF.

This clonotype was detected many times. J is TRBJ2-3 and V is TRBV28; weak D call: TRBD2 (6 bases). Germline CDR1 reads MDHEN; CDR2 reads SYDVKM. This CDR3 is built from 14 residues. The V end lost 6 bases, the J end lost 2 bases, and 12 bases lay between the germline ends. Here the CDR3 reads CASRLGLPTDTQYF. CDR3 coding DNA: TGTGCCAGCAGGCTCGGACTACCCACAGATACGCAGTATTTT.

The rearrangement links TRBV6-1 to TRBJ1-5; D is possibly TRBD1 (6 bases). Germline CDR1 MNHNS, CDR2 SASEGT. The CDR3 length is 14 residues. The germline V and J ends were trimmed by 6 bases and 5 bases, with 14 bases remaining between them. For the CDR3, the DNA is TGTGCCAGCAGGACAGGCCTGGGGGATCAGCCCCAGCATTTT. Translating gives CASRTGLGDQPQHF.

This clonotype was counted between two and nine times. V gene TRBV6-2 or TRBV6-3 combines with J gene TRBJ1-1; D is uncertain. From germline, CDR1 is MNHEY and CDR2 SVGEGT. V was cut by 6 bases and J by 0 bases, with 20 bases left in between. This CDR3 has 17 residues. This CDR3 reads CASSTETDTTMNTEAFF. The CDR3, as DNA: TGTGCCAGCAGCACAGAGACCGATACCACTATGAACACTGAAGCTTTCTTT.

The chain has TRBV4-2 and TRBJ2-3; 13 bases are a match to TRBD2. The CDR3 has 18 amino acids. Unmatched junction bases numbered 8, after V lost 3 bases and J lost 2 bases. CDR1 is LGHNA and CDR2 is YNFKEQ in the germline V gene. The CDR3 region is CASSQTAGTSGNTDTQYF. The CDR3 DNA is TGTGCCAGCAGCCAGACTGCCGGGACTAGCGGGAACACAGATACGCAGTATTTT.

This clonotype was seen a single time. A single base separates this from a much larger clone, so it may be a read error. CDR3 sequence (DNA): TGTGCCAGCAGCCAGTCCCGGGACATCAAAGAGACCCAGTACTTC. It translates to CASSQSRDIKETQYF. The rearrangement links TRBV3-1 to TRBJ2-5, with D tentatively TRBD1 (6 bases). Germline loops: CDR1 LGHDT, CDR2 YNNKEL (reference sequence). With 3 bases removed from V and 3 bases from J, the gap between germline ends came to 14 bases. This CDR3 comprises 15 residues.

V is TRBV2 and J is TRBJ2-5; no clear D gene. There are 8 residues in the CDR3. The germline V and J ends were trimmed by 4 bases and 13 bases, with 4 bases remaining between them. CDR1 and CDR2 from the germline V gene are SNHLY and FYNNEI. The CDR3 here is CASSGPYF. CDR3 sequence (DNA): TGTGCCAGCAGTGGGCCGTACTTC.

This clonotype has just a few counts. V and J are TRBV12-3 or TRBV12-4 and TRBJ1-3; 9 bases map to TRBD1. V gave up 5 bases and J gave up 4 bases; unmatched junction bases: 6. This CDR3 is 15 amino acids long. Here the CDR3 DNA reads TGTGCCAGCAGTCCGGGACAGGGTTCGGGAAACACCATATATTTT. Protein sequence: CASSPGQGSGNTIYF.

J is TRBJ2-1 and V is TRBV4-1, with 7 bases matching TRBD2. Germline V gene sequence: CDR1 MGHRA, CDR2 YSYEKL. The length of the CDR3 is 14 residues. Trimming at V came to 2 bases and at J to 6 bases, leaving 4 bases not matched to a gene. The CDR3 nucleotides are TGCGCCAGCAGCCAACGAGCGGGGTCCAATGAGCAGTTCTTC. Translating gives CASSQRAGSNEQFF.

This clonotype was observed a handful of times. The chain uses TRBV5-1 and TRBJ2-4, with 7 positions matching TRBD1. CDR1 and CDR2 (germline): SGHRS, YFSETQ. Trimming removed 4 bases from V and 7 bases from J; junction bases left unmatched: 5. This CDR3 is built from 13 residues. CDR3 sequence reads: CASSPLDRNIQYF. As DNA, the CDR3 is TGCGCCAGCAGCCCTTTGGACAGGAACATTCAGTACTTC. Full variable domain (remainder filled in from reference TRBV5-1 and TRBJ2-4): KAGVTQTPRYLIKTRGQQVTLSCSPISGHRSVSWYQQTPGQGLQFLFEYFSETQRNKGNFPGRFSGRQFSNSRSEMNVSTLELGDSALYLCASSPLDRNIQYFGAGTRLSVL.

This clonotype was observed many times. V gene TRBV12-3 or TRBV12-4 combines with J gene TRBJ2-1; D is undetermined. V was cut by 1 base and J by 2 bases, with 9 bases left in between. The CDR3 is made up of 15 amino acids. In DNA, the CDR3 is TGTGCCAGCAGTTTAGGCCTACAAACCTACAATGAGCAGTTCTTC. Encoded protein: CASSLGLQTYNEQFF.

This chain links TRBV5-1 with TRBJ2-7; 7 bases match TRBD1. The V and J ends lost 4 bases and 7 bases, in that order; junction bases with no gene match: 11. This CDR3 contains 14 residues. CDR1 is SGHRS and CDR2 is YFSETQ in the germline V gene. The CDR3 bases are TGCGCCAGCAGCCGGGGACAGAGGGTCGGGGAGCAGTACTTC. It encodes CASSRGQRVGEQYF. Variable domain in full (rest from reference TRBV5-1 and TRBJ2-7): KAGVTQTPRYLIKTRGQQVTLSCSPISGHRSVSWYQQTPGQGLQFLFEYFSETQRNKGNFPGRFSGRQFSNSRSEMNVSTLELGDSALYLCASSRGQRVGEQYFGPGTRLTVT.

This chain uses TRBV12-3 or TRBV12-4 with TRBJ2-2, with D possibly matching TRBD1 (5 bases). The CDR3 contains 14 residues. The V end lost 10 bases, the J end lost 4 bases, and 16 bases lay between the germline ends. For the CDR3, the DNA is TGTGCCACCCGCCAGGGTCGTGGCACCGGGGAGCTGTTTTTT. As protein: CATRQGRGTGELFF.

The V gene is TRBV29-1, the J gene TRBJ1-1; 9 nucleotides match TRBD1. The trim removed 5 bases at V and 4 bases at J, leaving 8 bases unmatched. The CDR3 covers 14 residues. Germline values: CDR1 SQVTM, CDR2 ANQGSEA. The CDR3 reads CSVWTGASGTEAFF. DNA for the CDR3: TGCAGCGTTTGGACAGGGGCCTCGGGCACTGAAGCTTTCTTT.

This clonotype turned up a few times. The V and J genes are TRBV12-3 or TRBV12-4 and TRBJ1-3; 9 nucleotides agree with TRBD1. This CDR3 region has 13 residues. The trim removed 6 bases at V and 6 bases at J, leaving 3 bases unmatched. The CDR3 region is CASRWTGENTIYF. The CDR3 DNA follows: TGTGCCAGCAGATGGACAGGGGAAAACACCATATATTTT.

The CDR3 bases are TGTGCCAGCAGTTTCGAGTCTGGGGCCAACGTCCTGACTTTC. This encodes CASSFESGANVLTF. V is TRBV12-3 or TRBV12-4 and J is TRBJ2-6; D is unresolved. V lost 3 bases to trimming and J lost 1 base, with 4 bases between them. The CDR3 is made up of 14 amino acids.

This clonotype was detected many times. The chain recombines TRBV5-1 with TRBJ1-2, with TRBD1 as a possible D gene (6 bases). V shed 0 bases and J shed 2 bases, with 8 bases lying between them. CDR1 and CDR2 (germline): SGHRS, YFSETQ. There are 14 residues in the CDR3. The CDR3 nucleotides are TGCGCCAGCAGCTTGGCAGGGGAAAACTATGGCTACACCTTC. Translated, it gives CASSLAGENYGYTF.

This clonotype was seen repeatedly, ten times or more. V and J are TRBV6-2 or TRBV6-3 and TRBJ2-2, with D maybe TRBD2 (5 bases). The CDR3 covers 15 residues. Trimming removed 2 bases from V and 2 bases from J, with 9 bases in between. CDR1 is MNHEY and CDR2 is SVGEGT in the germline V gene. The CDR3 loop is CASSYGSDNTGELFF. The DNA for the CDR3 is TGTGCCAGCAGTTACGGGAGTGATAACACCGGGGAGCTGTTTTTT.

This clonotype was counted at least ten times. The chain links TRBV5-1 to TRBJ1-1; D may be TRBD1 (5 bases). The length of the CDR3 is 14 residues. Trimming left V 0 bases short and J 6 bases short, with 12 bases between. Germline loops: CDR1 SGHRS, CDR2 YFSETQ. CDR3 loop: CASSLDPRGAEAFF. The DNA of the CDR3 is TGCGCCAGCAGCTTGGATCCGAGGGGCGCTGAAGCTTTCTTT. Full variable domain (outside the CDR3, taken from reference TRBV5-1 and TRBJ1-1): KAGVTQTPRYLIKTRGQQVTLSCSPISGHRSVSWYQQTPGQGLQFLFEYFSETQRNKGNFPGRFSGRQFSNSRSEMNVSTLELGDSALYLCASSLDPRGAEAFFGQGTRLTVV.

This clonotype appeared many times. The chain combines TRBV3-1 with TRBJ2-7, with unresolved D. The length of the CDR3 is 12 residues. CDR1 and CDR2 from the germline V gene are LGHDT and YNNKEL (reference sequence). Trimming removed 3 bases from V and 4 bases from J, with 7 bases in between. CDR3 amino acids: CASSQSEYEQYF. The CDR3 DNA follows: TGTGCCAGCAGCCAGTCTGAATACGAGCAGTACTTC.

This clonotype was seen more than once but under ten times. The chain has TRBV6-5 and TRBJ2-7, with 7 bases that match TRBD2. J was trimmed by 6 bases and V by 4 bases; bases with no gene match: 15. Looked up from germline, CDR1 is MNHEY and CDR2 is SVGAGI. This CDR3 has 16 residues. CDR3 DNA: TGTGCCAGCAGTTCATGGTCGACTAGCAGCGGTAGCGAGCAGTACTTC. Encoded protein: CASSSWSTSSGSEQYF.

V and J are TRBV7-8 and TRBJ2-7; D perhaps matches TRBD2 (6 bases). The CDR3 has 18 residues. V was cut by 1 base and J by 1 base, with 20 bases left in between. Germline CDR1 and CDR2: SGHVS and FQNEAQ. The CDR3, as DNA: TGTGCCAGCAGCTTAGAGGGGACTCTCCCCTTAGTTTCCTACGAGCAGTACTTC. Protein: CASSLEGTLPLVSYEQYF.

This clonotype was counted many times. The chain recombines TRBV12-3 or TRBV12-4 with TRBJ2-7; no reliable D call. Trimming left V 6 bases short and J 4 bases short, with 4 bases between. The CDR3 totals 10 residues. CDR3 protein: CASSLYEQYF. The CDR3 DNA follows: TGTGCCAGCAGCTTGTACGAGCAGTACTTC.

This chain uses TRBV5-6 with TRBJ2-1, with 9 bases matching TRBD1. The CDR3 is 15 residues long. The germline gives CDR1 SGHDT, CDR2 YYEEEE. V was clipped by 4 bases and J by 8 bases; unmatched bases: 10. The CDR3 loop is CASSVGQGFSYEQFF. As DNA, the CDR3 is TGTGCCAGCAGCGTAGGACAGGGGTTTTCGTATGAGCAGTTCTTC.

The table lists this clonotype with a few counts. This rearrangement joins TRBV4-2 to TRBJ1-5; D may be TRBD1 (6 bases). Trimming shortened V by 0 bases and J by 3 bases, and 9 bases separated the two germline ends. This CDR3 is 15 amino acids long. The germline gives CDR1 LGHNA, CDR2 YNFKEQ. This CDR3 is CASSQDWTVNQPQHF. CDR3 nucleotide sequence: TGTGCCAGCAGCCAAGATTGGACAGTCAATCAGCCCCAGCATTTT.